Each of the 15 T cell receptor beta chains below was sequenced from the same sample in a study of identical twins. TCRdb analysed the 5' RACE reads with MiXCR anew, one entry per CDR3 protein. The sample lists fewer than 550,000 distinct CDR3 sequences; nearly 15% were seen once. The sample was also reused in another study, on yellow fever vaccine responses in identical twins.

Material: CD4+ T cells sorted from blood. The receptors shown here come from a young woman in good health.

V gene TRBV4-1 combines with J gene TRBJ2-1, with 9 bases aligning to TRBD1. This CDR3 has 16 amino acids. Germline trimming cut 3 bases from V and 2 bases from J; bases unmatched to any gene: 5. CDR1 is MGHRA, CDR2 YSYEKL, per germline. CDR3 sequence: CASSHPTGGAYNEQFF. CDR3 DNA sequence: TGCGCCAGCAGCCATCCAACAGGGGGCGCCTACAATGAGCAGTTCTTC.

The V and J genes are TRBV6-2 or TRBV6-3 and TRBJ2-7, with a weak D call TRBD1 (6 bases). V was clipped by 6 bases and J by 0 bases, with 15 bases between them. This CDR3 comprises 15 residues. CDR1 is MNHEY, CDR2 SVGEGT, per germline. The CDR3 DNA follows: TGTGCCAGCAGCGCCCAGAGGGGGAGCTCCTACGAGCAGTACTTC. It translates to CASSAQRGSSYEQYF.

The chain combines TRBV4-2 with TRBJ2-5, with TRBD2 matching 16 bases. V shed 4 bases and J 5 bases; nucleotides not matched to a gene: 4. This CDR3 comprises 16 residues. In germline, CDR1 is LGHNA, CDR2 YNFKEQ. CDR3 DNA: TGTGCCAGCAGCCCTGGGACTAGCGGGGGGGCTGAGACCCAGTACTTC. This sequence encodes CASSPGTSGGAETQYF.

This clonotype has ten or more counts. The chain carries TRBV29-1 and TRBJ1-1, with TRBD1 matching 7 bases. The germline V gene has CDR1 SQVTM and CDR2 ANQGSEA. J was trimmed by 6 bases and V by 6 bases; bases with no gene match: 7. The CDR3 is 12 amino acids. The CDR3 coding sequence is TGCAGCGTAGAGACAGGGATCGCTGAAGCTTTCTTT. Amino acid sequence: CSVETGIAEAFF.

The chain uses TRBV28 and TRBJ2-3, with D possibly matching TRBD2 (6 bases). V lost 4 bases, J lost 5 bases, and 16 bases lay in between. Germline V gene sequence: CDR1 MDHEN, CDR2 SYDVKM. This CDR3 has 15 residues. As DNA, the CDR3 is TGTGCCAGCAGTTCCGGAGGGTCCGGGGTAGATACGCAGTATTTT. This translates into CASSSGGSGVDTQYF.

This clonotype was found a few times. The chain uses TRBV18 and TRBJ2-5; perhaps TRBD1 as D (5 bases). This CDR3 is built from 13 residues. Germline V gene sequence: CDR1 KGHSH, CDR2 LQKENI. Trimming left V 4 bases short and J 2 bases short, with 8 bases between. The CDR3 loop is CASSRTQQETQYF. CDR3 coding DNA: TGTGCCAGCTCACGGACACAGCAAGAGACCCAGTACTTC.

The chain couples TRBV18 to TRBJ2-2; 7 bases match TRBD1. Germline CDR1 KGHSH, CDR2 LQKENI. V dropped 8 bases and J dropped 6; count of bases not matched to a gene: 12. The length of the CDR3 is 15 residues. The CDR3 nucleotides are TGTGCCAGCCGACAGGGCCAGGGCGAGGCCGGGGAGCTGTTTTTT. Its translation: CASRQGQGEAGELFF.

This clonotype has a count of ten or more. CDR3 protein: CASSLGLTDTQYF. Written as DNA, the CDR3 is TGTGCCAGCAGTTTAGGTCTCACAGATACGCAGTATTTT. The gene calls are TRBV12-3 or TRBV12-4 and TRBJ2-3; no reliable D call. The CDR3 length is 13 residues. Trimming removed 1 base at V and 2 bases at J, with 4 bases between.

This clonotype showed up just a few times. The chain links TRBV6-5 to TRBJ2-2, with TRBD2 identical over 7 bases. After removal of 9 bases from V and 5 bases from J, the junction contained 3 bases not matched to a gene. This CDR3 contains 12 residues. Germline V lookup: CDR1 MNHEY, CDR2 SVGAGI. This chain's CDR3 is CASGRATGELFF. The CDR3 nucleotides are TGTGCCAGTGGGAGGGCGACCGGGGAGCTGTTTTTT.

This clonotype was found many times. The V call is TRBV12-3 or TRBV12-4, the J call TRBJ2-1, with D unresolved. The ends were cut back, 3 bases at V and 5 bases at J, with 11 bases in the middle. The CDR3 consists of 14 residues. DNA of the CDR3: TGTGCCAGCAGTTTGAATGTAGTAGACAATGAGCAGTTCTTC. Its protein product is CASSLNVVDNEQFF.

In this sample, this clonotype turned up a few times. The chain recombines TRBV27 with TRBJ1-1; TRBD1 is a possible D gene (5 bases). This CDR3 contains 13 residues. The germline gives CDR1 MNHEY, CDR2 SMNVEV (reference sequence). The V and J ends lost 7 bases and 4 bases respectively, with 13 bases between them. The CDR3 DNA follows: TGTGCCAGCACCAAATTGGGGGGCACTGAAGCTTTCTTT. Amino acids: CASTKLGGTEAFF.

In this sample, this clonotype turned up many times. The genes are TRBV5-1 and TRBJ2-7; 9 nucleotides line up with TRBD2. Trimming cost V 0 bases and J 3 bases; bases outside gene matches: 4. Germline assignment: CDR1 SGHRS and CDR2 YFSETQ. The CDR3 spans 15 residues. The CDR3 region is CASSLVLAGGYEQYF. Written as DNA, the CDR3 is TGCGCCAGCAGCTTGGTACTAGCGGGCGGCTACGAGCAGTACTTC.

To note about this clonotype: The junction differs from germline at one of its ends, possibly a read error. The chain links TRBV20-1 to TRBJ2-1; D call uncertain. Germline CDR1 and CDR2: DFQATT and SNEGSKA (reference sequence). CDR3 length: 16 amino acids. CDR3 in DNA: TGCTGTGCTAGAGATCCCCGAAAGGGAACGTACAATGAGCAGTTCTTC. Its protein product is CCARDPRKGTYNEQFF.

This clonotype has more than one count but fewer than ten. The chain uses TRBV29-1 and TRBJ2-7; D is unresolved. Germline V lookup: CDR1 SQVTM, CDR2 ANQGSEA. The V end was cut by 1 base, the J end by 0 bases, with 10 bases between. The CDR3 is 14 residues long. This CDR3 reads CSVEGRGNSYEQYF. The CDR3 nucleotides are TGCAGCGTTGAAGGGCGAGGAAACTCCTACGAGCAGTACTTC.

This rearrangement joins TRBV5-1 to TRBJ1-1; D is unclear. The germline gives CDR1 SGHRS, CDR2 YFSETQ. The CDR3 runs 14 residues. Trimming shortened V by 1 base and J by 0 bases, and 7 bases separated the two germline ends. In DNA, the CDR3 is TGCGCCAGCAGCTTGTTACAGATGAACACTGAAGCTTTCTTT. Protein sequence: CASSLLQMNTEAFF.